The present T cell receptor (beta chain) was sequenced within a study of shared clonotypes between healthy human individuals. About the research overall: The composition of the donors was a couple of women and a few men aged 18 to 49. Study-wide results and limits: Since donors were few, the genetic and exposure-history diversity represented was limited. Clonotype sharing among donors was expected to depend on sequencing depth.

About this clone itself: The antigen remains undetermined.

Terminally differentiated effector memory CD45RA+ cells were excluded from the naive CD8 cells, which were CD45RO-negative and positively selected for CCR7. Sequencing was performed with immunoSEQ multiplex PCR; in TCRdb, only in-frame clones are kept and a portion is missing. The data contain some 2.1 million clones, 90% to 95% of them singletons. Germline CDR1 SGHTA, CDR2 FQGNSA. V shed 5 bases and J 0 bases; nucleotides not matched to a gene: 10. The CDR3 runs 17 residues. This chain joins TRBV7-2 and TRBJ1-2, with TRBD1 identical over 9 bases. The clonotype was recovered from a man aged 18 to 29 in good health. Some clones in this sample may be carry-over from other donors' samples. Sequencing input: naive CD8+ T cells from PBMCs. DNA of the CDR3: TGTGCCAGCAGCCCGGGACAGGGTTTTTTGTCTAACTATGGCTACACCTTC. Amino acids: CASSPGQGFLSNYGYTF. The variable domain in full, completed from reference TRBV7-2 and TRBJ1-2, reads GAGVSQSPSNKVTEKGKDVELRCDPISGHTALYWYRQSLGQGLEFLIYFQGNSAPDKSGLPSDRFSAERTGGSVSTLTIQRTQQEDSAVYLCASSPGQGFLSNYGYTFGSGTRLTVV.